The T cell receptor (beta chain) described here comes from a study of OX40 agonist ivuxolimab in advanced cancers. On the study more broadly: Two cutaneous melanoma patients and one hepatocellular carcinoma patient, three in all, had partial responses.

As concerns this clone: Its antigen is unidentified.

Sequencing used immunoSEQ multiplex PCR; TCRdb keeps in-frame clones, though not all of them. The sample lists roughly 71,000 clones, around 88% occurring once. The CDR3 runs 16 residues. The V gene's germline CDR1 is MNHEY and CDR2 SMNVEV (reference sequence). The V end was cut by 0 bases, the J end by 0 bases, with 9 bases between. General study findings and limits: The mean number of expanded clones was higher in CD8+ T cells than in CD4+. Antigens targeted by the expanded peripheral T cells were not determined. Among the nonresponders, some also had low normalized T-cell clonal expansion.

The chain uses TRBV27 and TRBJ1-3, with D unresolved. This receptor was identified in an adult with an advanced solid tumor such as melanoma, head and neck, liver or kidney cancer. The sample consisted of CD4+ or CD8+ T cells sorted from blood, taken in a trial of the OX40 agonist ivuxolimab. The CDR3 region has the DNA TGTGCCAGCAGTTTATCGATCCCAGCCTCTGGAAACACCATATATTTT. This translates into CASSLSIPASGNTIYF.